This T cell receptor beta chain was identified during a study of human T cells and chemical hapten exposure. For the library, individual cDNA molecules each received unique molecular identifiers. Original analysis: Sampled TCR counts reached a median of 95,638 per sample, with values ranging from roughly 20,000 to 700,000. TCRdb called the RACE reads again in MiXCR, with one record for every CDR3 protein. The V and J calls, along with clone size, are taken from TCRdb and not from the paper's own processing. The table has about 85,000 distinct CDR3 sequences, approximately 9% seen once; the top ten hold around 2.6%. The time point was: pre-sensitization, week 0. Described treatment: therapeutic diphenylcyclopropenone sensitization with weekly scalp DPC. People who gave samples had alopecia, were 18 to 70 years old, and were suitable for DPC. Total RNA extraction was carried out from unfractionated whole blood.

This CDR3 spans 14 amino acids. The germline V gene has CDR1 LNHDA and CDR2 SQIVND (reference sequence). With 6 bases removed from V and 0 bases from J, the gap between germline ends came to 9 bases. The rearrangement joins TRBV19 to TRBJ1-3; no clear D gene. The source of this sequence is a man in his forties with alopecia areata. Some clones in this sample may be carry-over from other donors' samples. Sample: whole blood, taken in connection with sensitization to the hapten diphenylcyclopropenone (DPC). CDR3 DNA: TGTGCCAGTAGCACCGCCAGCTCTGGAAACACCATATATTTT. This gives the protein CASSTASSGNTIYF.